This T cell receptor (beta chain) stems from a study of T-cell reconstitution after alpha-beta-depleted transplantation in children. CDR1 and CDR2 (germline): DFQATT, SNEGSKA (reference sequence). CDR3 size: 15 residues. The V end was cut by 0 bases, the J end by 4 bases, with 12 bases between. Researchers prepared the TCRbeta library using unique molecular identifiers, the study reports. TCRdb reanalysed the PCR reads using MiXCR and keeps one entry per CDR3 protein. The sample carries some 110,000 distinct CDR3 sequences, 10% recorded once. In this sample, this clonotype turned up a few times. Its target is not known. The study, taken as a whole, reports: Recipient T cells and thymic progenitors that survived were the source of the high TCRbeta diversity seen at day 60 in some patients. Reportedly, roughly two months post-transplant, alpha-beta T cells arose from several hundred expanded graft clones. At the one-year point after transplant, T-cell counts and TCRbeta diversity were found to come mostly from T cells that had been newly produced.

The sequenced sample was PBMCs, obtained before TCRalphabeta/CD19-depleted stem cell transplant. This TCR derives from a boy aged 2 to 9 with acute lymphoblastic leukemia, due to receive a stem cell transplant. The chain couples TRBV20-1 to TRBJ2-2, with D hard to call. The CDR3 DNA reads TGCAGTGCTAGAGATTGGCAGGCTTCCACCGGGGAGCTGTTTTTT. The encoded protein is CSARDWQASTGELFF.